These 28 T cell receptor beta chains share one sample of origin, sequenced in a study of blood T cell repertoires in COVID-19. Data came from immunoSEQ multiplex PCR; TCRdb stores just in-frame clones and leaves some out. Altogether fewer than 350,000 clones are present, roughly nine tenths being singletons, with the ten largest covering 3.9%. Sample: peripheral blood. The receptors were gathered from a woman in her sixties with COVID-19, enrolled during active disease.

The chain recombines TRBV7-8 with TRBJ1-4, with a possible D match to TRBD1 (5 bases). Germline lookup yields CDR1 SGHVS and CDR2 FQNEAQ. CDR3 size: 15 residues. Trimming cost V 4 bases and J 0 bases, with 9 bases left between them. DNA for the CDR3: TGTGCCAGCAGCTCGACAGAACCAACTAATGAAAAACTGTTTTTT. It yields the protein CASSSTEPTNEKLFF.

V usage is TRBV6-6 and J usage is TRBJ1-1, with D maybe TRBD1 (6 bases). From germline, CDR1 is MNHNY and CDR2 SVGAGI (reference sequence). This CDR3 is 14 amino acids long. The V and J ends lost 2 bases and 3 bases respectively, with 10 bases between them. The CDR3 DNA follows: TGTGCCAGCAGTTACCGGACAGAAGACACTGAAGCTTTCTTT. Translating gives CASSYRTEDTEAFF.

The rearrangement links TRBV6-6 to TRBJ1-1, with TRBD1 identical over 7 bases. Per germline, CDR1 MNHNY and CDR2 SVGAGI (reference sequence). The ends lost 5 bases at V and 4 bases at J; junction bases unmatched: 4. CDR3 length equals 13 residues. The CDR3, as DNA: TGTGCCAGCAGTCCCACAGGGGCCACTGAAGCTTTCTTT. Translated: CASSPTGATEAFF.

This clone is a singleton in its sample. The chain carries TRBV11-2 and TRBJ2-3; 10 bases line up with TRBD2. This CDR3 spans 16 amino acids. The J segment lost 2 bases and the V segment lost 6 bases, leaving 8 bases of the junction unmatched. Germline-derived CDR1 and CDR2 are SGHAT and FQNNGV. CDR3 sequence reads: CASRRAGGANTDTQYF. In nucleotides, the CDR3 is TGTGCCAGCAGACGAGCGGGGGGGGCAAACACAGATACGCAGTATTTT.

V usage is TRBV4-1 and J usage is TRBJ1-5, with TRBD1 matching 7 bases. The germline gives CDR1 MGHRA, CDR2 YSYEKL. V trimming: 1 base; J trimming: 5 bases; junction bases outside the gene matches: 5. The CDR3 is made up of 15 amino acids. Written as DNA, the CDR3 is TGCGCCAGCAGCCAAGTGGGACAGAATTATCAGCCCCAGCATTTT. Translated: CASSQVGQNYQPQHF.

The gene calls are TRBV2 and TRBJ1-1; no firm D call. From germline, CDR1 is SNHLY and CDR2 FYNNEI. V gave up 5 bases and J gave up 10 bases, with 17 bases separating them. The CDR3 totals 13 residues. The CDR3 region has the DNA TGTGCCAGCAGTTCAATACCGGGAGGCATAGCTTTCTTT. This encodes CASSSIPGGIAFF. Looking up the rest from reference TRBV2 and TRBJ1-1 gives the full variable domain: EPEVTQTPSHQVTQMGQEVILRCVPISNHLYFYWYRQILGQKVEFLVSFYNNEISEKSEIFDDQFSVERPDGSNFTLKIRSTKLEDSAMYFCASSSIPGGIAFFGQGTRLTVV.

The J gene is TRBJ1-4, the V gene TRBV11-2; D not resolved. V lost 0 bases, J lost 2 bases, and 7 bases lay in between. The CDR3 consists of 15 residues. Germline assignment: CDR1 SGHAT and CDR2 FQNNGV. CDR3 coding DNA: TGTGCCAGCAGCTTAGAACAGCGGACTAATGAAAAACTGTTTTTT. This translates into CASSLEQRTNEKLFF. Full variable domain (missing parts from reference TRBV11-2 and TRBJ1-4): EAGVAQSPRYKIIEKRQSVAFWCNPISGHATLYWYQQILGQGPKLLIQFQNNGVVDDSQLPKDRFSAERLKGVDSTLKIQPAKLEDSAVYLCASSLEQRTNEKLFFGSGTQLSVL.

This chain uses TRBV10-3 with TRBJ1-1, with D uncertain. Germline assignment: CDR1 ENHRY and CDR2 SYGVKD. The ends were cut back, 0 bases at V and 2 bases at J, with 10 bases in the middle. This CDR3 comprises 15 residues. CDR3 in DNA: TGTGCCATCAGTGAGTCGACCGGGTACAACACTGAAGCTTTCTTT. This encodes CAISESTGYNTEAFF.

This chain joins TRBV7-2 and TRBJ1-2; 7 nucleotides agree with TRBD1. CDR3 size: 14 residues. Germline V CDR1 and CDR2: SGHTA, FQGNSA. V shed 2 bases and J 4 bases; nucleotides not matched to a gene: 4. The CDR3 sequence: CASSLYRGGYGYTF. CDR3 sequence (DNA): TGTGCCAGCAGCTTATACAGGGGTGGCTATGGCTACACCTTC.

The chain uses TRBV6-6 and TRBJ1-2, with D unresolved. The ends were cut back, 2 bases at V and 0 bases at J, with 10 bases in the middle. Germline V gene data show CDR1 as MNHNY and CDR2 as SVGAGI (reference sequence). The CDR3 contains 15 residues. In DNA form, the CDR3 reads TGTGCCAGCAGTTACGGCCGGGTCCCTAACTATGGCTACACCTTC. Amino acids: CASSYGRVPNYGYTF.

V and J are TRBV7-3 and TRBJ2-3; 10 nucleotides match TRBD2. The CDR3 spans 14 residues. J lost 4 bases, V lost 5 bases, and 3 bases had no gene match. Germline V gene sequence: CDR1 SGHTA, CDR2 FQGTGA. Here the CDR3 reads CASSPGLAADTQYF. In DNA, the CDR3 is TGTGCCAGCAGCCCCGGACTAGCGGCAGATACGCAGTATTTT.

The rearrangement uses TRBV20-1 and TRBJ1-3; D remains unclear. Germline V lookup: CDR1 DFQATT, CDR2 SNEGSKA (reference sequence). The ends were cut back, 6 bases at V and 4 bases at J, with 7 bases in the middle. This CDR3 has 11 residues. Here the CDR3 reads CSARFGNTIYF. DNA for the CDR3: TGCAGTGCGAGGTTCGGAAACACCATATATTTT.

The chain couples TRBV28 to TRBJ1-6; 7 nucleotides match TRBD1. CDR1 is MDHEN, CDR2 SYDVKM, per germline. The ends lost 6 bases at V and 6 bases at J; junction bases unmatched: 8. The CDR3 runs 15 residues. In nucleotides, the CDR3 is TGTGCCAGCAGCCCAGGGGGACATCTTAATTCACCCCTCCACTTT. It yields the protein CASSPGGHLNSPLHF.

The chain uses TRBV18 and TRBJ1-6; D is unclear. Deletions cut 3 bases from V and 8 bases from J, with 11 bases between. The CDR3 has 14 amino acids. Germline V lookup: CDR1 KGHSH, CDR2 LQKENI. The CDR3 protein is CASSPTARDSPLHF. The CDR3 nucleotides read TGTGCCAGCTCACCCACAGCGAGGGATTCACCCCTCCACTTT.

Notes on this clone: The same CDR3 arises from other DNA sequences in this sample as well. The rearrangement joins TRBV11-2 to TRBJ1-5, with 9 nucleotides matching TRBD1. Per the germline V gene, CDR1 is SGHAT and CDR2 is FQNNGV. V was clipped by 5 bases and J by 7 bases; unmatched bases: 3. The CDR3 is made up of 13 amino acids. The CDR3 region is CASSRDRAQPQHF. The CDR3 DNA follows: TGTGCCAGCAGCCGGGACAGGGCCCAGCCCCAGCATTTT.

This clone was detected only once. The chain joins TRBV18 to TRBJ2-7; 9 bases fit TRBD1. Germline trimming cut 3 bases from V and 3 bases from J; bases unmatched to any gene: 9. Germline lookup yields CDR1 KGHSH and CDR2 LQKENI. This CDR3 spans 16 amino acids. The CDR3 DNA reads TGTGCCAGCTCACCGCCGGGGACAGGGCTTAACTACGAGCAGTACTTC. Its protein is CASSPPGTGLNYEQYF.

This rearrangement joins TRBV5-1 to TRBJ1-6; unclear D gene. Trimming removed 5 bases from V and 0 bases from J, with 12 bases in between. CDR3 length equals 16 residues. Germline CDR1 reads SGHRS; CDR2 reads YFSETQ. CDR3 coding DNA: TGCGCCAGCAGTAAGCAGGCGAGCTCCTATAATTCACCCCTCCACTTT. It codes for CASSKQASSYNSPLHF.

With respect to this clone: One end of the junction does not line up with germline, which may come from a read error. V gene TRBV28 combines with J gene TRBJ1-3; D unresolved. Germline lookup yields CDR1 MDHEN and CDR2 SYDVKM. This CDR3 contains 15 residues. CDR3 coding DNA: TGTGCCAGCAGTTTGTCACGGGTGGTTGGAGACACCATATATTTT. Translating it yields CASSLSRVVGDTIYF.

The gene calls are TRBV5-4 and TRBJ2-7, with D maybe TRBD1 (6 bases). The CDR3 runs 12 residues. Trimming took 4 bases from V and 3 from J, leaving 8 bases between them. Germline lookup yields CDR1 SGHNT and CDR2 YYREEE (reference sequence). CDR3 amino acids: CASSETGYEQYF. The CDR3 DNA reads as TGTGCCAGCAGCGAGACAGGCTACGAGCAGTACTTC.

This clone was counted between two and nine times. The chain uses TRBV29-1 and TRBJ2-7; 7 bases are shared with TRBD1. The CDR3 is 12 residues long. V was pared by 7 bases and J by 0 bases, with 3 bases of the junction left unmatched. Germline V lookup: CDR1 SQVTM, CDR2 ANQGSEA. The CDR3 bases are TGCAGCGCCGGGACAGACTCCTACGAGCAGTACTTC. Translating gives CSAGTDSYEQYF.

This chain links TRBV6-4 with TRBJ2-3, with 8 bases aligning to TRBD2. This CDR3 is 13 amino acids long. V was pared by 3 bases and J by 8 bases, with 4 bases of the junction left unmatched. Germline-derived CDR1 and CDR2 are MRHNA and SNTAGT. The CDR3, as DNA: TGTGCCAGCAGTGAACTGAGCGGGGGTACGCAGTATTTT. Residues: CASSELSGGTQYF.

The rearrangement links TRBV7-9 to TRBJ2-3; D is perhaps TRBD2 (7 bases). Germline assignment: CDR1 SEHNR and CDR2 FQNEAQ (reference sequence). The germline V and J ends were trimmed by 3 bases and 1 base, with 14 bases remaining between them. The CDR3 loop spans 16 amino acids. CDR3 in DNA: TGTGCCAGCAGCTTTAAAGGGGGGGGCGGCACAGATACGCAGTATTTT. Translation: CASSFKGGGGTDTQYF.

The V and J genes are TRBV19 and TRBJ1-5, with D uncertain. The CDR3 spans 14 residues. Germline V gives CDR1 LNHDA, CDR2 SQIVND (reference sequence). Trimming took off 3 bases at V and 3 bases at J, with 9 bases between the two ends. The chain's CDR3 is CASSIRRNNQPQHF. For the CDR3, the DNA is TGTGCCAGTAGTATTCGGCGGAACAATCAGCCCCAGCATTTT.

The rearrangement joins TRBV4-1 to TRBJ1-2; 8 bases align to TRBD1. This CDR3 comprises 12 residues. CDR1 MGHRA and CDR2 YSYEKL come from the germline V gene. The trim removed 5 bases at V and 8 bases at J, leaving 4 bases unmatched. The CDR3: CASSGQGWGYTF. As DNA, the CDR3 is TGCGCCAGCAGCGGACAGGGTTGGGGCTACACCTTC.

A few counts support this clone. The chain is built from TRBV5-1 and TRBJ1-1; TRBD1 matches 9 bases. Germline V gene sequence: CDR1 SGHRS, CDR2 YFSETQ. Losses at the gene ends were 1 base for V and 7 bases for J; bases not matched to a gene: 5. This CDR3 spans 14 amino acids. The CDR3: CASSLTGTGIEAFF. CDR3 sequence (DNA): TGCGCCAGCAGCTTGACCGGGACAGGGATTGAAGCTTTCTTT.

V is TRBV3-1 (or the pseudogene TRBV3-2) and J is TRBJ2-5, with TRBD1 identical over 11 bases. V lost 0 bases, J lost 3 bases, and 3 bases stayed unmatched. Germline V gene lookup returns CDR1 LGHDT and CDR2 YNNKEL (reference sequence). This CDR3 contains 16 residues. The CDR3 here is CASSQDRDRGEETQYF. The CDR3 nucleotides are TGTGCCAGCAGCCAAGATCGGGACAGGGGGGAAGAGACCCAGTACTTC.

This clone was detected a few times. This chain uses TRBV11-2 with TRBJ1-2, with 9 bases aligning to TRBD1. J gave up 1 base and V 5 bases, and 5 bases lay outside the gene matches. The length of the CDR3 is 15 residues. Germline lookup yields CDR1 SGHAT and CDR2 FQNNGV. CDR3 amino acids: CASSRGQGYNYGYTF. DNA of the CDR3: TGTGCCAGCAGCAGGGGACAGGGTTATAACTATGGCTACACCTTC.

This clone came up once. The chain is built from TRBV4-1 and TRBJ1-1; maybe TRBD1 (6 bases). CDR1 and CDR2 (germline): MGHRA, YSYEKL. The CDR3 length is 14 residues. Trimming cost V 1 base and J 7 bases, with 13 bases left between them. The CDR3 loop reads CASSQGSGVSEAFF. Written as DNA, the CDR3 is TGCGCCAGCAGCCAAGGATCAGGGGTCAGTGAAGCTTTCTTT.